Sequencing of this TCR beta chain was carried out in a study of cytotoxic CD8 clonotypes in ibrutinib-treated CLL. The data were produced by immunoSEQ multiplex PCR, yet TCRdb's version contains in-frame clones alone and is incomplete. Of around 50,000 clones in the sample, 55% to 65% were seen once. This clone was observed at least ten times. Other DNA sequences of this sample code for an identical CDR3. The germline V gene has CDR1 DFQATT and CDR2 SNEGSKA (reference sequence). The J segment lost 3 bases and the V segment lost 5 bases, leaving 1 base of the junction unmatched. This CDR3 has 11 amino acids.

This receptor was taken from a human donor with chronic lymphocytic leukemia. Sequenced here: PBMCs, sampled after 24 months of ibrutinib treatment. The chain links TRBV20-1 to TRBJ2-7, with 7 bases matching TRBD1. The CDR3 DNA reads TGCAGTGCTCGACAGGGCTACGAGCAGTACGTC. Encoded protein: CSARQGYEQYV.